Below, 29 T cell receptor beta chains from the same sample are listed, as sequenced in a study of T cells in Graves' hyperthyroidism and ophthalmopathy. RNA transcripts gave rise to amplified TCR beta CDR3 regions. An initial round of RT-PCR targeting the TCR CDR3 relied on the HTBI primer set. TCRdb re-analysed the multiplex PCR reads in MiXCR, keeping a single row per CDR3 protein. The data hold roughly 420,000 distinct CDR3 sequences, with around a sixth observed a single time. Sequencing was performed on blood. These receptors all come from a woman aged 18-29 years with Graves' hyperthyroidism.

There are many counts of this clonotype. The CDR3 is CASSIDSVQNQPQHF. In DNA, the CDR3 is TGTGCCAGTAGTATAGATTCGGTGCAGAATCAGCCCCAGCATTTT. The chain is built from TRBV19 and TRBJ1-5; no reliable D call. From germline, CDR1 is LNHDA and CDR2 SQIVND (reference sequence). This CDR3 has 15 amino acids. Trimming removed 0 bases at V and 4 bases at J, with 10 bases between.

This clonotype was observed many times. The gene calls are TRBV27 and TRBJ1-2; 7 nucleotides align to TRBD1. The V segment lost 3 bases and the J segment 8 bases; nucleotides outside the gene matches: 6. This CDR3 region has 13 residues. The germline V gene has CDR1 MNHEY and CDR2 SMNVEV (reference sequence). CDR3 protein: CASSFRGGDGYTF. The CDR3 DNA is TGTGCCAGCAGTTTTCGAGGGGGCGACGGCTACACCTTC.

The table lists this clonotype with many counts. The chain uses TRBV30 and TRBJ1-3, with no clear D. The CDR3 covers 13 residues. Trimming left V 7 bases short and J 0 bases short, with 10 bases between. Germline values: CDR1 GTSNPN, CDR2 SVGIG (reference sequence). CDR3 nucleotides: TGTGCCTCATCGCGTGTCTCTGGAAACACCATATATTTT. Translation gives CASSRVSGNTIYF.

This clonotype was counted ten times or more. The chain recombines TRBV7-3 with TRBJ2-7; 11 bases line up with TRBD2. The CDR3 contains 15 residues. Germline-derived CDR1 and CDR2 are SGHTA and FQGTGA. V lost 5 bases to trimming and J lost 6 bases; unmatched junction nucleotides: 9. The CDR3 here is CASSLGTSGGAEQYF. The CDR3 DNA reads TGTGCCAGCAGCCTCGGGACTAGCGGAGGCGCCGAGCAGTACTTC.

V and J are TRBV15 and TRBJ2-6; D is uncertain. Trimming stripped 8 bases from V and 0 bases from J, with 11 bases between. Germline values: CDR1 LNHNV, CDR2 YYDKDF (reference sequence). The length of the CDR3 is 15 residues. In DNA form, the CDR3 reads TGTGCCACCTCCCCCCCGGGCTCTGGGGCCAACGTCCTGACTTTC. This translates into CATSPPGSGANVLTF.

This clonotype was seen many times. CDR3: CASRPLLQGYEQYF. The CDR3 nucleotides are TGTGCCAGCAGACCCTTATTACAGGGGTACGAGCAGTACTTC. The chain couples TRBV27 to TRBJ2-7, with 7 nucleotides matching TRBD1. Trimming cost V 6 bases and J 4 bases; bases outside gene matches: 9. The CDR3 is made up of 14 amino acids. CDR1 and CDR2 from the germline V gene are MNHEY and SMNVEV (reference sequence).

Many counts were recorded for this clonotype. This chain joins TRBV20-1 and TRBJ1-2, with D perhaps TRBD1 (5 bases). Germline CDR1 DFQATT, CDR2 SNEGSKA (reference sequence). Trimming removed 3 bases from V and 4 bases from J, with 15 bases in between. The length of the CDR3 is 14 residues. The CDR3 region is CSASPKETVYGYTF. The CDR3 DNA follows: TGCAGTGCTAGTCCTAAAGAGACAGTCTATGGCTACACCTTC.

Note on this clonotype: This clone may be a read error of a much larger clone one base away. Because the CDR3 is missing its conserved closing phenylalanine or tryptophan, this is likely a read error. The V call is TRBV27, the J call TRBJ1-4, with D uncertain. V was trimmed by 4 bases and J by 1 base, leaving 4 bases between them. CDR3 length: 13 amino acids. Germline V gives CDR1 MNHEY, CDR2 SMNVEV (reference sequence). DNA of the CDR3: TGTGCCAGCAGTTCCGTAACTAATGAAAAACTGTTTCTT. Translation gives CASSSVTNEKLFL.

The chain links TRBV9 to TRBJ1-3; no reliable D call. V was cut by 0 bases and J by 4 bases, with 8 bases left in between. Germline V gene data show CDR1 as SGDLS and CDR2 as YYNGEE. This CDR3 contains 14 residues. CDR3 protein: CASSVGTPGNTIYF. The CDR3 DNA reads as TGTGCCAGCAGCGTAGGAACGCCCGGAAACACCATATATTTT.

This clonotype was seen a few times. This chain joins TRBV7-3 and TRBJ2-1, with 9 bases that match TRBD2. The CDR3 has 17 residues. V gave up 4 bases and J gave up 6 bases; unmatched junction bases: 13. Germline CDR1 and CDR2: SGHTA and FQGTGA. The CDR3 spells CASSSHSGTSSSNEQFF. CDR3 in DNA: TGTGCCAGCAGCTCTCACTCCGGGACTAGCTCATCCAATGAGCAGTTCTTC.

This clonotype was seen at least ten times. V usage is TRBV6-1 and J usage is TRBJ1-6; 10 positions match TRBD1. Per the germline V gene, CDR1 is MNHNS and CDR2 is SASEGT. This CDR3 region has 15 residues. V trimming: 3 bases; J trimming: 5 bases; junction bases outside the gene matches: 1. CDR3 amino acids: CASSEGQGNNSPLHF. In DNA, the CDR3 is TGTGCCAGCAGTGAGGGACAGGGGAATAATTCACCCCTCCACTTT.

This clonotype was seen ten or more times. J is TRBJ2-7 and V is TRBV11-2; D may be TRBD2 (6 bases). V was shortened by 3 bases and J by 6 bases, with 18 bases between the two germline ends. The CDR3 has 15 amino acids. Per germline, CDR1 SGHAT and CDR2 FQNNGV. The DNA for the CDR3 is TGTGCCAGCAGCTTCGATCCGCTAGCGACGGGCGAGCAGTACTTC. Translated, it gives CASSFDPLATGEQYF.

This clonotype showed up many times. The V gene is TRBV20-1, the J gene TRBJ1-2, with a tentative D call TRBD1 (6 bases). The V gene lost 5 bases and the J gene lost 3 bases, with 10 bases spanning the gap. This CDR3 region has 12 residues. Germline V gene sequence: CDR1 DFQATT, CDR2 SNEGSKA (reference sequence). The CDR3: CSADRTDYGYTF. The CDR3 region has the DNA TGCAGTGCTGACAGGACTGACTATGGCTACACCTTC.

This clonotype was found a few times. The chain links TRBV12-3 or TRBV12-4 to TRBJ2-1; 8 positions match TRBD2. CDR3 length: 14 residues. J gave up 6 bases and V 5 bases, and 6 bases lay outside the gene matches. Here the CDR3 reads CASSGEGLVNEQFF. DNA for the CDR3: TGTGCCAGCAGTGGGGAGGGACTAGTCAATGAGCAGTTCTTC.

This chain links TRBV2 with TRBJ1-2; a possible D gene is TRBD1 (5 bases). V was cut by 8 bases and J by 4 bases, with 11 bases left in between. The CDR3 is made up of 12 amino acids. Germline V gene sequence: CDR1 SNHLY, CDR2 FYNNEI. CDR3 sequence reads: CASSRGVYGYTF. The CDR3 DNA follows: TGTGCCAGCTCCCGGGGCGTCTATGGCTACACCTTC. The full variable domain, rest sourced from reference TRBV2 and TRBJ1-2, is EPEVTQTPSHQVTQMGQEVILRCVPISNHLYFYWYRQILGQKVEFLVSFYNNEISEKSEIFDDQFSVERPDGSNFTLKIRSTKLEDSAMYFCASSRGVYGYTFGSGTRLTVV.

V is TRBV6-4 and J is TRBJ2-3, with 7 positions matching TRBD1. Unmatched junction bases numbered 9, after V lost 6 bases and J lost 3 bases. The germline V gene encodes CDR1 MRHNA and CDR2 SNTAGT. The CDR3 is 15 residues long. CDR3 coding DNA: TGTGCCAGCAGCATGACAGGGACCGGTACAGATACGCAGTATTTT. Encoded protein: CASSMTGTGTDTQYF.

As for this clonotype: A read error may explain this, as a much larger clone is one base away. The V call is TRBV27, the J call TRBJ1-5; TRBD1 might be the D (5 bases). V was pared by 1 base and J by 9 bases, with 7 bases between. CDR1 MNHEY and CDR2 SMNVEV come from the germline V gene (reference sequence). CDR3 length: 12 amino acids. CDR3 DNA sequence: TGTGCCAGCAGTTTATTGGGGGGGCCCCAGCATTTT. Its protein is CASSLLGGPQHF.

This clonotype occurred many times. The gene calls are TRBV5-1 and TRBJ2-2; 8 nucleotides match TRBD1. The ends lost 4 bases at V and 6 bases at J; junction bases unmatched: 11. Germline V gene sequence: CDR1 SGHRS, CDR2 YFSETQ. The CDR3 length is 16 residues. The CDR3 region has the DNA TGCGCCAGCAGCCTAAGACAGGGGAGGCTTGCCGGGGAGCTGTTTTTT. Its protein is CASSLRQGRLAGELFF.

The chain uses TRBV28 and TRBJ2-6; 7 nucleotides agree with TRBD1. This CDR3 has 15 residues. The trim removed 7 bases at V and 2 bases at J, leaving 5 bases unmatched. Germline loops: CDR1 MDHEN, CDR2 SYDVKM. The CDR3 sequence is CASTAGGAGANVLTF. CDR3 nucleotide sequence: TGTGCCAGCACCGCAGGGGGAGCTGGGGCCAACGTCCTGACTTTC.

This clonotype was seen repeatedly, ten times or more. The chain employs TRBV28 and TRBJ2-1; TRBD2 matches 11 bases. This CDR3 contains 16 residues. Germline CDR1 MDHEN, CDR2 SYDVKM. Trimming took 7 bases from V and 10 from J; bases not matched to a gene: 15. The chain's CDR3 is CASTLNGGTSGAEQFF. CDR3 DNA sequence: TGTGCCAGCACCCTTAATGGAGGGACTAGCGGAGCAGAGCAGTTCTTC.

The table lists this clonotype with a few counts. This clone may be a read error of a much larger clone one base away. The CDR3 coding sequence is TGTGCCAACAGTGCCACAAGGAGAGGACGAAACACCATATATTTT. It translates to CANSATRRGRNTIYF. The V gene is TRBV12-3 or TRBV12-4, the J gene TRBJ1-3; no clear D gene. The CDR3 covers 15 residues.

V gene TRBV10-3 combines with J gene TRBJ1-2; D is perhaps TRBD1 (5 bases). Germline CDR1 and CDR2: ENHRY and SYGVKD. This CDR3 spans 13 amino acids. V lost 9 bases to trimming and J lost 2 bases, with 13 bases between them. The CDR3 DNA is TGTGCCATTCGGGGGGGGGGAAACTATGGCTACACCTTC. This gives the protein CAIRGGGNYGYTF.

This clonotype was detected only a few times. The V gene is TRBV4-1, the J gene TRBJ2-6, with 8 bases that match TRBD2. The CDR3 totals 21 residues. Germline CDR1 reads MGHRA; CDR2 reads YSYEKL. V trimming: 0 bases; J trimming: 0 bases; junction bases outside the gene matches: 13. CDR3 nucleotide sequence: TGCGCCAGCAGCCAAGAAGATCGGAGAGCGGGAGTCGGCTCTGGGGCCAACGTCCTGACTTTC. As protein: CASSQEDRRAGVGSGANVLTF.

There are many counts of this clonotype. This chain links TRBV5-1 with TRBJ1-1; 8 positions match TRBD1. The CDR3 is made up of 16 amino acids. The germline V gene has CDR1 SGHRS and CDR2 YFSETQ. The J segment lost 4 bases and the V segment lost 0 bases, leaving 8 bases of the junction unmatched. This CDR3 reads CASSLDQGAGGTEAFF. The CDR3 DNA follows: TGCGCCAGCAGCTTGGACCAGGGGGCCGGTGGCACTGAAGCTTTCTTT.

This clonotype was counted ten times or more. DNA of the CDR3: TGTGCCAGCAGCGACCGTGACGGCGACGTCGCTGAAGCTTTCTTT. It specifies CASSDRDGDVAEAFF. This chain connects TRBV9 to TRBJ1-1; D remains ambiguous. V lost 3 bases, J lost 6 bases, and 18 bases lay in between. Germline V gene data show CDR1 as SGDLS and CDR2 as YYNGEE. This CDR3 region has 15 residues.

This clonotype has a count of ten or more. J is TRBJ1-5 and V is TRBV28; no firm D call. Germline CDR1 reads MDHEN; CDR2 reads SYDVKM. The V gene lost 2 bases and the J gene lost 0 bases, with 8 bases spanning the gap. CDR3 length equals 15 residues. The DNA for the CDR3 is TGTGCCAGCAGTTTACAAAAATATAGCAATCAGCCCCAGCATTTT. Protein: CASSLQKYSNQPQHF.

The chain joins TRBV6-2 or TRBV6-3 to TRBJ1-3, with TRBD1 identical over 12 bases. V trimming: 5 bases; J trimming: 2 bases; junction bases outside the gene matches: 1. The CDR3 totals 15 residues. Germline lookup yields CDR1 MNHEY and CDR2 SVGEGT. Written as DNA, the CDR3 is TGTGCCAGCAGTGGGACAGGGGGCCCTGGAAACACCATATATTTT. It translates to CASSGTGGPGNTIYF.

This sequence joins TRBV10-3 and TRBJ2-7; unclear D gene. V gave up 3 bases and J gave up 0 bases, with 12 bases separating them. CDR1 is ENHRY and CDR2 is SYGVKD in the germline V gene. This CDR3 is 15 amino acids long. The CDR3 loop reads CAISDKALGSYEQYF. The CDR3, as DNA: TGTGCCATCAGTGACAAGGCCCTGGGCTCCTACGAGCAGTACTTC.

Many counts were recorded for this clonotype. The genes are TRBV27 and TRBJ2-7; 9 nucleotides match TRBD2. This CDR3 is 13 amino acids long. Germline values: CDR1 MNHEY, CDR2 SMNVEV (reference sequence). V shed 6 bases and J 2 bases; nucleotides not matched to a gene: 2. The CDR3 DNA reads TGTGCCAGCAGGGTAGCGGGAGCCTACGAGCAGTACTTC. This encodes CASRVAGAYEQYF.